The 9 T cell receptor beta chains below were found in one sample sequenced in a study of cytomegalovirus exposure and HLA in healthy donors. Assay: immunoSEQ multiplex PCR; the TCRdb copy retains only in-frame clones and omits some. Here the sample spans about 200,000 clones, around 83% being singletons. Material for sequencing was PBMCs. The origin of the receptors is a woman younger than 45 in good health and CMV-seropositive.

This sequence joins TRBV19 and TRBJ1-1; D is unresolved. Germline loops: CDR1 LNHDA, CDR2 SQIVND (reference sequence). V shed 6 bases and J shed 1 base, with 9 bases lying between them. The CDR3 is made up of 13 amino acids. The CDR3 DNA reads TGTGCCAGTAGCCCAACACAGAACACTGAAGCTTTCTTT. It yields the protein CASSPTQNTEAFF.

The chain links TRBV5-4 to TRBJ2-5; D is possibly TRBD1 (6 bases). The germline CDR1 and CDR2 sequences are SGHNT and YYREEE (reference sequence). The ends were cut back, 2 bases at V and 5 bases at J, with 10 bases in the middle. This CDR3 comprises 13 residues. This CDR3 is CASSFRDRETQYF. The DNA for the CDR3 is TGTGCCAGCAGCTTTCGAGACAGGGAGACCCAGTACTTC.

This clone was seen once. The V call is TRBV5-1, the J call TRBJ2-7, with D maybe TRBD1 (7 bases). CDR1 is SGHRS and CDR2 is YFSETQ in the germline V gene. V was shortened by 0 bases and J by 4 bases, with 20 bases between the two germline ends. This CDR3 is built from 17 residues. CDR3 nucleotide sequence: TGCGCCAGCAGCTTGGGGGCTCCAGGGGGGCGCTTGTACGAGCAGTACTTC. It yields the protein CASSLGAPGGRLYEQYF.

The CDR3 region is CASKASGGYEQYF. The CDR3 DNA reads as TGTGCCAGCAAGGCTAGCGGGGGCTACGAGCAGTACTTC. The V and J genes are TRBV28 and TRBJ2-7; TRBD2 matches at 10 bases. This CDR3 contains 13 residues. Germline CDR1 MDHEN, CDR2 SYDVKM. J lost 3 bases, V lost 7 bases, and 3 bases had no gene match.

The rearrangement uses TRBV7-2 and TRBJ2-7; D not certain. With 1 base removed from V and 6 bases from J, the gap between germline ends came to 13 bases. In germline, CDR1 is SGHTA, CDR2 FQGNSA. This CDR3 has 14 amino acids. The CDR3 is CASSLETAVSEQYF. The DNA of the CDR3 is TGTGCCAGCAGCTTAGAGACCGCGGTTAGCGAGCAGTACTTC.

There are a few counts of this clone. The rearrangement links TRBV6-5 to TRBJ2-7; D remains unclear. Germline values: CDR1 MNHEY, CDR2 SVGAGI. The length of the CDR3 is 14 residues. Trimming pared 2 bases from V and 3 bases from J, leaving 11 bases between. CDR3 region: CASSYTVYSYEQYF. The CDR3 nucleotides read TGTGCCAGCAGTTACACGGTCTACAGCTACGAGCAGTACTTC.

This clone was observed a single time. The V call is TRBV6-1, the J call TRBJ1-5, with D tentatively TRBD1 (6 bases). The germline gives CDR1 MNHNS, CDR2 SASEGT. V lost 2 bases and J lost 3, with 11 bases in between. This CDR3 has 15 residues. CDR3 sequence: CASSEYGQLNQPQHF. CDR3 coding DNA: TGTGCCAGCAGTGAATATGGACAGCTCAATCAGCCCCAGCATTTT.

The CDR3 nucleotides are TGTGCCAGCAGCTTGTATCGAGATACGCAGTATTTT. Residues: CASSLYRDTQYF. The chain is built from TRBV5-6 and TRBJ2-3; D uncertain. V was pared by 1 base and J by 5 bases, with 5 bases between. The CDR3 spans 12 residues. Germline CDR1 and CDR2: SGHDT and YYEEEE.

This sequence joins TRBV2 and TRBJ2-4, with D tentatively TRBD1 (7 bases). The germline V gene has CDR1 SNHLY and CDR2 FYNNEI. This CDR3 is built from 13 residues. The V gene lost 2 bases and the J gene lost 9 bases, with 11 bases spanning the gap. The CDR3, as DNA: TGTGCCAGCAGTGAACACAGGGGAGGCATTCAGTACTTC. Protein sequence: CASSEHRGGIQYF.